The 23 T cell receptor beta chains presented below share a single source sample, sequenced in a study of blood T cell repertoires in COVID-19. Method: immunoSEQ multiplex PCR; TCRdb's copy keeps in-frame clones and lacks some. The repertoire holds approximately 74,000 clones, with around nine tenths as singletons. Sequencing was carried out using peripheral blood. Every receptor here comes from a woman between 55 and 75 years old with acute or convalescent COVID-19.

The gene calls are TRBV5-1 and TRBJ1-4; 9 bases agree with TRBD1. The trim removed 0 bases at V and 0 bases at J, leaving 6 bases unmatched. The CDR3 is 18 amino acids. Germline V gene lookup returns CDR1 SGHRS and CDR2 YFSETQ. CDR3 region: CASSLAGTGPTTNEKLFF. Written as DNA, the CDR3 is TGCGCCAGCAGCTTGGCCGGGACAGGGCCGACAACTAATGAAAAACTGTTTTTT.

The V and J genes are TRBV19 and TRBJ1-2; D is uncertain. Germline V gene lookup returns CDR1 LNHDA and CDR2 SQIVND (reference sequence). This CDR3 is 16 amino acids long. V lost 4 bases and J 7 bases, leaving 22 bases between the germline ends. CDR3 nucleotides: TGTGCCAGTAGTAGCCTAGGTAGCCCAGTGATGTCTGGCTACACCTTC. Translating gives CASSSLGSPVMSGYTF. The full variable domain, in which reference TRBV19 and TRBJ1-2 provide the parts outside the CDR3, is DGGITQSPKYLFRKEGQNVTLSCEQNLNHDAMYWYRQDPGQGLRLIYYSQIVNDFQKGDIAEGYSVSREKKESFPLTVTSAQKNPTAFYLCASSSLGSPVMSGYTFGSGTRLTVV.

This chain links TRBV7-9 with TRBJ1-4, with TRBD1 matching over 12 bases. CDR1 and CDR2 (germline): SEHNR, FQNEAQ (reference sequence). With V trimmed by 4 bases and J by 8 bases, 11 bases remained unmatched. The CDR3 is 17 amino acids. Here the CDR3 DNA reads TGTGCCAGCAGCTCGCCGGGACAGGGGGCTTTTGAGGAAAAACTGTTTTTT. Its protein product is CASSSPGQGAFEEKLFF.

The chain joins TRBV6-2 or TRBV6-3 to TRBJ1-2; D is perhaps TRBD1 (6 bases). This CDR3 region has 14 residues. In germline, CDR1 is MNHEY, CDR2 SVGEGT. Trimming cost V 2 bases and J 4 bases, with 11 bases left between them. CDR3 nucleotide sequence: TGTGCCAGCAGTTACCGCGGACAGATCTATGGCTACACCTTC. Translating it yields CASSYRGQIYGYTF.

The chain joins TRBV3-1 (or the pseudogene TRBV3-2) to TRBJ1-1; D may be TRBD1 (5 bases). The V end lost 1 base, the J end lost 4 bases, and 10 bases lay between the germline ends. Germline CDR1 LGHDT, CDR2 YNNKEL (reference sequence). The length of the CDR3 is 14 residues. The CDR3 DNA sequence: TGTGCCAGCAGCCAAGTTGGGGGGGTCACTGAAGCTTTCTTT. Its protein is CASSQVGGVTEAFF.

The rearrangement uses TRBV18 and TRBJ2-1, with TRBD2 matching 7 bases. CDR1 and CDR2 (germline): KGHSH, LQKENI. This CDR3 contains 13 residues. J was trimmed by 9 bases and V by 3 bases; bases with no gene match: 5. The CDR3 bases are TGTGCCAGCTCACCCGAAATAGCGGGTGAGCAGTTCTTC. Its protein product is CASSPEIAGEQFF.

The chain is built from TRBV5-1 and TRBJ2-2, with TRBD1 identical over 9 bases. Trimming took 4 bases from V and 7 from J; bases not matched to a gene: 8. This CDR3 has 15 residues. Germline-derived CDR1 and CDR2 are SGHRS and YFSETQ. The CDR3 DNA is TGCGCCAGCAGCCCGGGGACAGGGATGATCGGGGAGCTGTTTTTT. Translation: CASSPGTGMIGELFF.

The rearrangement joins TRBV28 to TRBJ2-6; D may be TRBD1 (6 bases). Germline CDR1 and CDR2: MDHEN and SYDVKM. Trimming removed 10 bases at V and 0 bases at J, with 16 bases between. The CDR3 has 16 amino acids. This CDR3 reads CATRKRTVSGANVLTF. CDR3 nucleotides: TGTGCCACCCGGAAGCGGACAGTCTCTGGGGCCAACGTCCTGACTTTC.

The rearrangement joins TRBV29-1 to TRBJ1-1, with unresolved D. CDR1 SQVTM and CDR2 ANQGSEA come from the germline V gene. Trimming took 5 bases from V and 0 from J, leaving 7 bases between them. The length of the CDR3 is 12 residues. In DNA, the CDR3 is TGCAGCGTTAGCCCGGTGAACACTGAAGCTTTCTTT. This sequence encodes CSVSPVNTEAFF.

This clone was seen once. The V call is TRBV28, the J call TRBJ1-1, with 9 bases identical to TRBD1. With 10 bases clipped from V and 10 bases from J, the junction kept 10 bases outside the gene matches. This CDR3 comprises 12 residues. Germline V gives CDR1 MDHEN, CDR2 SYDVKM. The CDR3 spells CAIGQGRLGAFF. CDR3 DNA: TGTGCCATCGGACAGGGGCGGTTAGGAGCTTTCTTT. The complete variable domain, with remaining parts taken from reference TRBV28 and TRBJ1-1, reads DVKVTQSSRYLVKRTGEKVFLECVQDMDHENMFWYRQDPGLGLRLIYFSYDVKMKEKGDIPEGYSVSREKKERFSLILESASTNQTSMYLCAIGQGRLGAFFGQGTRLTVV.

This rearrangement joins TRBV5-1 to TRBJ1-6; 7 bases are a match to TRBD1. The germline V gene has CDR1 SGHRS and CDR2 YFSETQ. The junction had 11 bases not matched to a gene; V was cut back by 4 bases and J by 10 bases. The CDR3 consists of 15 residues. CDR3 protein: CASSLGQAWGSPLHF. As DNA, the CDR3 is TGCGCCAGCAGCCTCGGACAGGCGTGGGGATCACCCCTCCACTTT.

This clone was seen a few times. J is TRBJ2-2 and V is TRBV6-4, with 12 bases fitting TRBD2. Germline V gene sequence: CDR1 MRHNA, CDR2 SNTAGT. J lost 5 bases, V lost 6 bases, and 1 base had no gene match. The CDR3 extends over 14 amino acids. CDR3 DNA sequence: TGTGCCAGCAGAGGACTAGCGGGAACCGGGGAGCTGTTTTTT. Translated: CASRGLAGTGELFF.

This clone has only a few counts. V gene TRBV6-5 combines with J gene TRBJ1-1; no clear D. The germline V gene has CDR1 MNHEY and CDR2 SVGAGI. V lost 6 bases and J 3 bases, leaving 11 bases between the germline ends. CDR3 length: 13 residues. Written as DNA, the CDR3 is TGTGCCAGCAGGAAGGCGGGATACACTGAAGCTTTCTTT. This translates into CASRKAGYTEAFF.

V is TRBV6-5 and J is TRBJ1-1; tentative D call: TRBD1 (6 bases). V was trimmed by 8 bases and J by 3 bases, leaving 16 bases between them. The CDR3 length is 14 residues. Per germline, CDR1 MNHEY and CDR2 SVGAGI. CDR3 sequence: CASSPGVLYTEAFF. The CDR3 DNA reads TGTGCCAGCTCCCCAGGGGTATTGTACACTGAAGCTTTCTTT.

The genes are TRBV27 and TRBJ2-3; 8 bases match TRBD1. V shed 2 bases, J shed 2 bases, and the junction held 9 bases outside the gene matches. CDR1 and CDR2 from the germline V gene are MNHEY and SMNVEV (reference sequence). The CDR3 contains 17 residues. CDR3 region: CASSLRPRTGLTDTQYF. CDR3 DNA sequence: TGTGCCAGCAGTTTAAGACCTCGGACAGGGCTCACAGATACGCAGTATTTT.

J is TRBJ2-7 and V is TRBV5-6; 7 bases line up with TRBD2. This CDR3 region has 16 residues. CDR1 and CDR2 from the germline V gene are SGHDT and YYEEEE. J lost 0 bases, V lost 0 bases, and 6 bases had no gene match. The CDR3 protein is CASSLDAGRASYEQYV. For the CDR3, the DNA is TGTGCCAGCAGCTTGGATGCGGGGAGGGCCTCCTACGAGCAGTACGTC.

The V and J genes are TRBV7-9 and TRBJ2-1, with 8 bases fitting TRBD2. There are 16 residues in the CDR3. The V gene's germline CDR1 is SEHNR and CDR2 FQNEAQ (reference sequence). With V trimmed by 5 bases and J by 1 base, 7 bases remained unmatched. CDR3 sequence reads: CASSPFGGRSYNEQFF. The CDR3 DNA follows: TGTGCCAGCAGCCCATTCGGCGGGAGGTCCTACAATGAGCAGTTCTTC.

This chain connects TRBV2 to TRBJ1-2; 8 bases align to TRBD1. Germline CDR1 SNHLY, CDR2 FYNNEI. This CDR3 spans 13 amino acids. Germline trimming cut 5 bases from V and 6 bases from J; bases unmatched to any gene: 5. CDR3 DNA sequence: TGTGCCAGCAGTCTCAGGGGGCTCAATGGCTACACCTTC. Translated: CASSLRGLNGYTF.

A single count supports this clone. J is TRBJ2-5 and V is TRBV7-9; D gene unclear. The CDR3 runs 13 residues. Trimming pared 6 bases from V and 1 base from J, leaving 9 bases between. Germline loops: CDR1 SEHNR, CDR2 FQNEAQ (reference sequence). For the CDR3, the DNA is TGTGCCAGCAGAGCAAGTCCCCAAGAGACCCAGTACTTC. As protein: CASRASPQETQYF.

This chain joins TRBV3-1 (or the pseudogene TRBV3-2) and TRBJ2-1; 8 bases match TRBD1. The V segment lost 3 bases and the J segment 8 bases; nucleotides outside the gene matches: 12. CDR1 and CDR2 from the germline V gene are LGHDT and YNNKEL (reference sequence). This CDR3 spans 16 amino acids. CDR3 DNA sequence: TGTGCCAGCAGCCATTCGGACAGGGCGCTCTTCGATGAGCAGTTCTTC. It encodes CASSHSDRALFDEQFF.

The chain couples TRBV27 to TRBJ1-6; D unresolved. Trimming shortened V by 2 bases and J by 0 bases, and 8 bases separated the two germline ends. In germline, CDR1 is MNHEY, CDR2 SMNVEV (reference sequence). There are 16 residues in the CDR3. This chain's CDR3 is CASSLTSYSYNSPLHF. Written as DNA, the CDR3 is TGTGCCAGCAGTTTAACCAGTTACTCCTATAATTCACCCCTCCACTTT.

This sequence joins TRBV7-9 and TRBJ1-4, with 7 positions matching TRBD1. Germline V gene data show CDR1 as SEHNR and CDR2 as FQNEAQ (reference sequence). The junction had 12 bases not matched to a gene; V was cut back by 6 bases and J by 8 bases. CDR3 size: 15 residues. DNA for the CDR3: TGTGCCAGCAGGCCCATCGAGGGGGCGCGGGAAAAACTGTTTTTT. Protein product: CASRPIEGAREKLFF.

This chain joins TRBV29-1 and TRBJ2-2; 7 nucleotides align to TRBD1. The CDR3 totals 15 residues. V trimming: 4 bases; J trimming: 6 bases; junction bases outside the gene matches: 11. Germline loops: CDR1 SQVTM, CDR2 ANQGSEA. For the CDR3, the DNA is TGCAGCGTTGCGACCAACCCTCAGGGGGCCGGGGAGCTGTTTTTT. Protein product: CSVATNPQGAGELFF.